The entry that follows covers one T cell receptor (beta chain) sequence. V lost 2 bases to trimming and J lost 6 bases; unmatched junction nucleotides: 13. CDR3 length: 18 residues. The germline V gene encodes CDR1 SNHLY and CDR2 FYNNEI. These data come from a study of blood T cell repertoires in COVID-19. Study-wide background: From the United States, Italy and Spain came samples of acute and convalescent COVID-19. T cells, B-cell-depleted T cells, or PBMCs supplied cDNA or gDNA.

Study processing details: How many nucleated cells were present was estimated from reference gene primer amplification. Here immunoSEQ multiplex PCR was the method, and the copy in TCRdb shows in-frame clones only, minus some. That table supplies the V and J calls and clone size; D and trimming were determined from the DNA. Of some 19,000 clones listed, around 83% are singletons. The sample was peripheral blood. The source of this sequence is a man aged 65-85 years with acute or convalescent COVID-19. The rearrangement links TRBV2 to TRBJ2-1, with 10 bases that match TRBD2. As DNA, the CDR3 is TGTGCCAGCAGTGAAACGGAGCCTAGCGGGAGTTTTGGCAATGAGCAGTTCTTC. Amino acid sequence: CASSETEPSGSFGNEQFF.